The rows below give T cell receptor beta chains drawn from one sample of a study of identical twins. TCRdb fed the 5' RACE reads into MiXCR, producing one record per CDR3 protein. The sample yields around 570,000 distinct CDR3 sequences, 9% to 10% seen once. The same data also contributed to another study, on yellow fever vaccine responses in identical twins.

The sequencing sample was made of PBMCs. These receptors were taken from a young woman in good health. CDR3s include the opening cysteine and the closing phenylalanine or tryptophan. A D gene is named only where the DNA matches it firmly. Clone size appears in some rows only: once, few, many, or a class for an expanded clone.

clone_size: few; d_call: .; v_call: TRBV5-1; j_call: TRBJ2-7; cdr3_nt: TGCGCCAGCAGCCCCGACGCCTCCTACGAGCAGTACTTC; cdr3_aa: CASSPDASYEQYF
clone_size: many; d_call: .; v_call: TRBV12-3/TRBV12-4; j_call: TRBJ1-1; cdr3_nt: TGTGCCAGCAGACCGGACAGTGATGCCACTGAAGCTTTCTTT; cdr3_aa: CASRPDSDATEAFF
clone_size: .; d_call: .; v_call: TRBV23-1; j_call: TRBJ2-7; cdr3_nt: TGCGCCAGCAGTCAGGGGGTCCAATCCTACGAGCAGTACTTC; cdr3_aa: CASSQGVQSYEQYF
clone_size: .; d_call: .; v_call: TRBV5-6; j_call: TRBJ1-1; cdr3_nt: TGTGCCAGCAGCCGGGTGGGGCAGGGAGGGACTGAAGCTTTCTTT; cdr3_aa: CASSRVGQGGTEAFF
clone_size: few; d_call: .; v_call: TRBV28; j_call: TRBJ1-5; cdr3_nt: TGTGCCAGCAGTTCGGCCAAGCTGAATCAGCCCCAGCATTTT; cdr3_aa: CASSSAKLNQPQHF
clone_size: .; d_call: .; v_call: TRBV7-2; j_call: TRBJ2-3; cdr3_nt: TGTGCCAGCAGCTTATGGCAAGCTAGCGGCACAGATACGCAGTATTTT; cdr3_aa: CASSLWQASGTDTQYF
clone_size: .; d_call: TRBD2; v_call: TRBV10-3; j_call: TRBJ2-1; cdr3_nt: TGTGCCATCAGCCTATTGACTAGCGGGACCTACAATGAGCAGTTCTTC; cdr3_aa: CAISLLTSGTYNEQFF
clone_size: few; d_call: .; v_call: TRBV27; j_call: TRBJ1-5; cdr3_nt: TGTGCCAGCAGTTTATACGGGGATAGCAATCAGCCCCAGCATTTT; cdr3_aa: CASSLYGDSNQPQHF
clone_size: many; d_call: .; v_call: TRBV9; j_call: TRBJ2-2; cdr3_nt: TGTGCCAGCAGCGTAAACACCGGGGAGCTGTTTTTT; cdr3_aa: CASSVNTGELFF
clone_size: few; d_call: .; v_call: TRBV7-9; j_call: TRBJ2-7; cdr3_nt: TGTGCCAGCAGCTTAGTTAGGGGAGTGGCGGGGGCGAACGAGCAGTACTTC; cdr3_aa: CASSLVRGVAGANEQYF
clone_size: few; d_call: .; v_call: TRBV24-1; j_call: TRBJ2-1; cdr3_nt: TGTGCCACCAGTGATTTAAGGGTGGGGAATGAGCAGTTCTTC; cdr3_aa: CATSDLRVGNEQFF
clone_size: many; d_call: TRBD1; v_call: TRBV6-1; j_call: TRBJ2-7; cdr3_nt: TGTGCCAGCAGGCCCTACAGGGGGCTTGGCGAGCAGTACTTC; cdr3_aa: CASRPYRGLGEQYF
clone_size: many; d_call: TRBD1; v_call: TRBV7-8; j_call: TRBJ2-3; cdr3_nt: TGTGCCAGCAGGGACCCATACGGAGGGCAGGGGGCAAAGACGCAGTATTTT; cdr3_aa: CASRDPYGGQGAKTQYF
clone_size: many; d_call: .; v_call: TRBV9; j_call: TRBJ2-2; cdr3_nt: TGTGCCAGCAGCGTAGACGCCTCCATGATGGACACCGGGGAGCTGTTTTTT; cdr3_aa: CASSVDASMMDTGELFF
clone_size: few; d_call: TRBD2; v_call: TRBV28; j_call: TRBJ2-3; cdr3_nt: TGTGCCAGCAGCCTTTCGGGGGGAAGGAATACGCAGTATTTT; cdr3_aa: CASSLSGGRNTQYF
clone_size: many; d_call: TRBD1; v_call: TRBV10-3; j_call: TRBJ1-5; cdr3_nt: TGTGCCACCACGAGGACAGGCGATCGCAATCAGCCCCAGCATTTT; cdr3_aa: CATTRTGDRNQPQHF
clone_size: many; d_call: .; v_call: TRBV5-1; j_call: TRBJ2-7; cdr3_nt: TGCGCCAGCAGCTACGAAGACGGAAGATACGAGCAGTACTTC; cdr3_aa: CASSYEDGRYEQYF
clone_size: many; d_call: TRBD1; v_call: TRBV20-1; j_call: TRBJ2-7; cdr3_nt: TGCAGTGCTAGGTGGGGACAGGGAATAGCCTACGAGCAGTACTTC; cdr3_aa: CSARWGQGIAYEQYF
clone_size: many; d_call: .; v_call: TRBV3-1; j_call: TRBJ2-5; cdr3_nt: TGTGCCAGCAGCCTAACCCCCGCTAGCGACTCCAGAGGAAAAGAGACCCAGTACTTC; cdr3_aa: CASSLTPASDSRGKETQYF
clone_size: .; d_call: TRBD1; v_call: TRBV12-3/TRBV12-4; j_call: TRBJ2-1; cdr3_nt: TGTGCCAGCAGTGACGGACAGGGACCCTCCTACAATGAGCAGTTCTTC; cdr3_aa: CASSDGQGPSYNEQFF
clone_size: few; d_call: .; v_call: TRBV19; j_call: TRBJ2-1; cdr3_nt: TGTGCCAGTAGGAACTACGGGGAGCAGTTCTTC; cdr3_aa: CASRNYGEQFF
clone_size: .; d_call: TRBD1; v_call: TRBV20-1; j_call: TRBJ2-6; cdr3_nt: TGCAGTGCTAGAGGGGACAGGGATTTCTCTGGGGCCAACGTCCTGACTTTC; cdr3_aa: CSARGDRDFSGANVLTF
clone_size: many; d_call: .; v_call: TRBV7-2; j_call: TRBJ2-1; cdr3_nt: TGTGCCAGCAGCTTACCGGGACGCGTCAATGAGCAGTTCTTC; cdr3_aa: CASSLPGRVNEQFF
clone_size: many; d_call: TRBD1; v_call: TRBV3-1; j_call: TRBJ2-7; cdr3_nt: TGTGCCAGCACCAAGACAGGGGTCGAGCAGTACTTC; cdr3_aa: CASTKTGVEQYF
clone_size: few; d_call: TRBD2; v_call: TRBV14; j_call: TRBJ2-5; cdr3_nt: TGTGCCAGCAGCCTCAGGACTAGCGGGGGCGAGACCCAGTACTTC; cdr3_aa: CASSLRTSGGETQYF
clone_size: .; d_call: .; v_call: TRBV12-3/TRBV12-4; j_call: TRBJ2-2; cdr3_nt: TGTGCCAGCGGGGCTGTATCCGGGGAGCTGTTTTTT; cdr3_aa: CASGAVSGELFF
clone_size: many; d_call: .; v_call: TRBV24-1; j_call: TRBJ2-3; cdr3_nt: TGTGCCACCAGTGATAGAGATACGCAGTATTTT; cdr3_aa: CATSDRDTQYF
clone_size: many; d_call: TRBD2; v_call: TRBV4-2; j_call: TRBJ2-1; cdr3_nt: TGTGCCAGCAGCCAACCCACCGGGACTAGTCGCAATGAGCAGTTCTTC; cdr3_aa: CASSQPTGTSRNEQFF
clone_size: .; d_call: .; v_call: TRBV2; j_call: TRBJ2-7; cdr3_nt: TGTGCCAGCAGTGTTGGCCTGGCGGAAGCCTACGAGCAGTACTTC; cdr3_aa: CASSVGLAEAYEQYF
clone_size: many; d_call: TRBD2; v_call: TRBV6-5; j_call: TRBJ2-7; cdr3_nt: TGTGCCAGCAGTTCGACTAGACTAGCGGGAGCCCACGAGCAGTACTTC; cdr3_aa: CASSSTRLAGAHEQYF
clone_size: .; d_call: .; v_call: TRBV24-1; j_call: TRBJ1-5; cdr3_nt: TGTGCCACCAGTGGGGGGCTGGGCAATCAGCCCCAGCATTTT; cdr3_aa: CATSGGLGNQPQHF
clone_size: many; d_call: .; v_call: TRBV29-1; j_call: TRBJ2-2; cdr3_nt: TGCAGCGTTGTTTGGGGAACCGGGGAGCTGTTTTTT; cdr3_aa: CSVVWGTGELFF
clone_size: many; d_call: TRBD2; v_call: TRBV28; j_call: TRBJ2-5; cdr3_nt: TGTGCCAGCAGTTTATTTTTACGGGACTACCAGTACTTC; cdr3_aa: CASSLFLRDYQYF
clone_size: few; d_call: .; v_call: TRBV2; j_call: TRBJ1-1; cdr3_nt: TGTGCCAGCAGTGAACGGGGGGGGGTTGCTGAAGCTTTCTTT; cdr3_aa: CASSERGGVAEAFF
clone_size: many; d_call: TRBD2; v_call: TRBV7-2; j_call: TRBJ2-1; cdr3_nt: TGTGCCAGCAGCTCACAGCTAGCGGGATCCTACAATGAGCAGTTCTTC; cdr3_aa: CASSSQLAGSYNEQFF
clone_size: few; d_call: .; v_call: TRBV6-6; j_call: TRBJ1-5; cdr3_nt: TGTGCCAGCTTTACAGGGATTCCGCCCCAGCATTTT; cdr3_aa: CASFTGIPPQHF
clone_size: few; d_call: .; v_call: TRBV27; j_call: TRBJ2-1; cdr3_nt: TGTGCCAGCAGTTTAGGGGAGCCCCGCTCCTACAATGAGCAGTTCTTC; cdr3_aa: CASSLGEPRSYNEQFF